This TCR beta chain is from a study of identical twins. This clonotype was counted a few times. The CDR3 contains 15 residues. CDR1 and CDR2 (germline): DFQATT, SNEGSKA (reference sequence). The germline V and J ends were trimmed by 6 bases and 0 bases, with 12 bases remaining between them. TCRdb re-called the 5' RACE reads with MiXCR, one entry per CDR3 protein. The table includes just under 650,000 distinct CDR3 sequences, around 7.4% detected once. Separately, the same data were catalogued under a study of yellow fever vaccine responses in identical twins.

Sequencing was done on a sample of PBMCs. This TCR came from a woman aged 18-30 years in good health. The chain has TRBV20-1 and TRBJ2-6; D possibly corresponds to TRBD1 (5 bases). For the CDR3, the DNA is TGCAGTGCACGAACAGGACCCTCTGGGGCCAACGTCCTGACTTTC. This encodes CSARTGPSGANVLTF.